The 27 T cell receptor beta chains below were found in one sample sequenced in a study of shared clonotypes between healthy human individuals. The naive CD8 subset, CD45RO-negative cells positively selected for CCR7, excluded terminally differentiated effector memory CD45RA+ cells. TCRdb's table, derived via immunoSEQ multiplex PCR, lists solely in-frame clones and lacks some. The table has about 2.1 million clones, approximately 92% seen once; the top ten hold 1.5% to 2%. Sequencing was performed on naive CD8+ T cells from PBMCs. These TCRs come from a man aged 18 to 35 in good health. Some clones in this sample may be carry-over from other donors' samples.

The chain's CDR3 is CASSQDSKAGEEQYF. Written as DNA, the CDR3 is TGCGCCAGCAGCCAAGATTCAAAGGCAGGCGAGGAGCAGTACTTC. This rearrangement joins TRBV4-1 to TRBJ2-7; D uncertain. The CDR3 contains 15 residues. The V gene's germline CDR1 is MGHRA and CDR2 YSYEKL. The V end was cut by 0 bases, the J end by 7 bases, with 16 bases between.

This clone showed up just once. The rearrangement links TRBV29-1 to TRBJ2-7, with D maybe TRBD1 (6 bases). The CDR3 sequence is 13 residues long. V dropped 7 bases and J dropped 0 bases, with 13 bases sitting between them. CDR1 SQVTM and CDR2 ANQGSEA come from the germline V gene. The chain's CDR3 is CSANLGGSYEQYF. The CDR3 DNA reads TGCAGCGCCAACCTAGGGGGCTCCTACGAGCAGTACTTC.

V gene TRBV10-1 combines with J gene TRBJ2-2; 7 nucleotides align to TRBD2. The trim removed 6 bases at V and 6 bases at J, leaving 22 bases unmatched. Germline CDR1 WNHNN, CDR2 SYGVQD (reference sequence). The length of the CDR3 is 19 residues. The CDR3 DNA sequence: TGCGCCAGCAGCCAGAGGACTAGTACGGTGGTTGAGTCCCCCGGGGAGCTGTTTTTT. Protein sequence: CASSQRTSTVVESPGELFF.

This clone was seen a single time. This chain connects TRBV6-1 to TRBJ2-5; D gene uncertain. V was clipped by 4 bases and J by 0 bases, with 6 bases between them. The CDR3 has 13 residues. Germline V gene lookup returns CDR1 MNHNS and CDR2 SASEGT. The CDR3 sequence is CASSAEYQETQYF. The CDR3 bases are TGTGCCAGCAGTGCTGAGTACCAAGAGACCCAGTACTTC.

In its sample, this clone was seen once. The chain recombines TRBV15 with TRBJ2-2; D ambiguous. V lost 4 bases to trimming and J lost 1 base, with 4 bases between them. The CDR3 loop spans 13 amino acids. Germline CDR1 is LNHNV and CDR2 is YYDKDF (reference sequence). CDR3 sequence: CATSTGNTGELFF. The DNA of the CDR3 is TGTGCCACCAGCACCGGGAACACCGGGGAGCTGTTTTTT.

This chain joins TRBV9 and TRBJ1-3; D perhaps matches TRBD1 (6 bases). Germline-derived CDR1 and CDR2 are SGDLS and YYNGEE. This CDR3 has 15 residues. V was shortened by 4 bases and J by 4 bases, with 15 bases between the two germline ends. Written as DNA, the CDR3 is TGTGCCAGCAGCCCTTACGGGACACACGGAAACACCATATATTTT. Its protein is CASSPYGTHGNTIYF.

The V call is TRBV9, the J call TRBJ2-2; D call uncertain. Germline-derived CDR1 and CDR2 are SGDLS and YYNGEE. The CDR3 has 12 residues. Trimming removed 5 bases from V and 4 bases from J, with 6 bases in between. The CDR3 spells CASSLSTGELFF. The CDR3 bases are TGTGCCAGCAGTTTGAGCACCGGGGAGCTGTTTTTT.

The CDR3 nucleotides are TGCGCCAGCAGCCAAGATCGGACGGGGCTTGCCGGGGAGCTGTTTTTT. As protein: CASSQDRTGLAGELFF. V usage is TRBV4-3 and J usage is TRBJ2-2, with D possibly called TRBD1 or TRBD2 (5 bases each). The ends were cut back, 0 bases at V and 6 bases at J, with 14 bases in the middle. This CDR3 contains 16 residues. Germline V gene lookup returns CDR1 LGHNA and CDR2 YSLEER.

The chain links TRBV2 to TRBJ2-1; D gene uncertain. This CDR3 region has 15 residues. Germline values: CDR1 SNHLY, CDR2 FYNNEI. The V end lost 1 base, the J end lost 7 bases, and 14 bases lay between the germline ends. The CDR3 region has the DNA TGTGCCAGCAGTGAAGTAAGACACGGTCGTAATGAGCAGTTCTTC. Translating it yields CASSEVRHGRNEQFF.

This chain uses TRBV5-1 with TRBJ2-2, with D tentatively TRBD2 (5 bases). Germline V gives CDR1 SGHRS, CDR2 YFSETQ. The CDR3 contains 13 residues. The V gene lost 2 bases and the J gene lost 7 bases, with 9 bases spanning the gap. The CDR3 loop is CASSLGGNGELFF. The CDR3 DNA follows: TGCGCCAGCAGCTTAGGAGGAAACGGGGAGCTGTTTTTT.

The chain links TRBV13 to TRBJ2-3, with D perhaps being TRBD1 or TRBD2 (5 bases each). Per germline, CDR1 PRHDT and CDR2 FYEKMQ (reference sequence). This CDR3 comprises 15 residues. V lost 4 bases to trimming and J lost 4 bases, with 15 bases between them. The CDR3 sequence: CASSSGPSLSDTQYF. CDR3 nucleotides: TGTGCCAGCAGCTCGGGACCAAGCCTCTCAGATACGCAGTATTTT.

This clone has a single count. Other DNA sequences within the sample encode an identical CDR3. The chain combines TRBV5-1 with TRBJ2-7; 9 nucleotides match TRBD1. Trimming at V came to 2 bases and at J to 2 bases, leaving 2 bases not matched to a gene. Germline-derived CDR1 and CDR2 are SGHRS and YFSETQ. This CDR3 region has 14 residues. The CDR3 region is CASSLNRGPYEQYF. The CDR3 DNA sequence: TGCGCCAGCAGCTTAAACAGGGGGCCCTACGAGCAGTACTTC.

This CDR3 is CASSLALGVFTEAFF. The CDR3 nucleotides read TGTGCCAGCAGCTTAGCGCTCGGGGTTTTCACTGAAGCTTTCTTT. The rearrangement joins TRBV7-2 to TRBJ1-1, with D uncertain. Germline V gene sequence: CDR1 SGHTA, CDR2 FQGNSA. Trimming pared 0 bases from V and 4 bases from J, leaving 12 bases between. The CDR3 runs to 15 residues. The full variable domain, its missing parts supplied by reference TRBV7-2 and TRBJ1-1, is GAGVSQSPSNKVTEKGKDVELRCDPISGHTALYWYRQSLGQGLEFLIYFQGNSAPDKSGLPSDRFSAERTGGSVSTLTIQRTQQEDSAVYLCASSLALGVFTEAFFGQGTRLTVV.

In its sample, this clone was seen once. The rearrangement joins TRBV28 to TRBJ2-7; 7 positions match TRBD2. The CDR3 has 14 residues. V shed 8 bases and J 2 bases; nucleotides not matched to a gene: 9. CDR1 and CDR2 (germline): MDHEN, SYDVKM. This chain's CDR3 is CASHKVGGAYEQYF. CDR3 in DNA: TGTGCCAGCCACAAGGTGGGGGGGGCCTACGAGCAGTACTTC.

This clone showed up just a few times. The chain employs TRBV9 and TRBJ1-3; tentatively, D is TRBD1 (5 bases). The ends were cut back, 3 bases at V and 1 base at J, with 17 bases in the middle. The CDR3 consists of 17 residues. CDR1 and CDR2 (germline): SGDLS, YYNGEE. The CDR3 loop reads CASSAGTGTSSGNTIYF. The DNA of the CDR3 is TGTGCCAGCAGCGCAGGAACCGGGACCTCTTCTGGAAACACCATATATTTT.

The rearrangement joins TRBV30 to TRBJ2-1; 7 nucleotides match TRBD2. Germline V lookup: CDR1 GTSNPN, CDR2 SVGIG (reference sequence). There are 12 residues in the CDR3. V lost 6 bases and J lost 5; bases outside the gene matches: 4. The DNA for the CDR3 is TGTGCCTGTGCAGCGGGGAACAATGAGCAGTTCTTC. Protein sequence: CACAAGNNEQFF.

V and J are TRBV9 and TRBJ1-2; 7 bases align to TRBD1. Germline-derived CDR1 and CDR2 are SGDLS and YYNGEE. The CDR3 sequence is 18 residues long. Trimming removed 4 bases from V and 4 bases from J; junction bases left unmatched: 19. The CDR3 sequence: CASSHPGRGRGPGYGYTF. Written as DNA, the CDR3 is TGTGCCAGCAGCCACCCCGGGAGGGGGCGAGGTCCCGGCTATGGCTACACCTTC.

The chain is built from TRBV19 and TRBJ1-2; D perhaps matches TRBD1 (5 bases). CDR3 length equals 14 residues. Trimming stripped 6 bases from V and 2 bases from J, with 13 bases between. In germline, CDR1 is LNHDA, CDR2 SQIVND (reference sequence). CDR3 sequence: CASSPRGPNYGYTF. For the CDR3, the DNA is TGTGCCAGTAGCCCAAGGGGTCCAAACTATGGCTACACCTTC. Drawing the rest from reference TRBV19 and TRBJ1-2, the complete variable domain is DGGITQSPKYLFRKEGQNVTLSCEQNLNHDAMYWYRQDPGQGLRLIYYSQIVNDFQKGDIAEGYSVSREKKESFPLTVTSAQKNPTAFYLCASSPRGPNYGYTFGSGTRLTVV.

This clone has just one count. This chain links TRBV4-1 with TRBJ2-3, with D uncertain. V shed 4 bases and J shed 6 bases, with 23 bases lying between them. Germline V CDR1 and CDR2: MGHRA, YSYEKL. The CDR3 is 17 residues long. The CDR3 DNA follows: TGCGCCAGCAGCCCGGATGGAAGTGGCCCAGAGGCGGATACGCAGTATTTT. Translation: CASSPDGSGPEADTQYF.

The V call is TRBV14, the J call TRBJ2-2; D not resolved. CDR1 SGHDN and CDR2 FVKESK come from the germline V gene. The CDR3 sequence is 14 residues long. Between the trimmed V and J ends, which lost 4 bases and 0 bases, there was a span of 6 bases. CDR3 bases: TGTGCCAGCAGCCTAAGGTCGAACACCGGGGAGCTGTTTTTT. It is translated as CASSLRSNTGELFF.

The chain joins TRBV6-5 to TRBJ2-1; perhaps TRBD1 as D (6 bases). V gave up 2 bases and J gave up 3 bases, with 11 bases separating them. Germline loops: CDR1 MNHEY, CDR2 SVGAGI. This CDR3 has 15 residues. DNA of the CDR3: TGTGCCAGCAGTTACGCCAGGGGATACTACAATGAGCAGTTCTTC. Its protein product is CASSYARGYYNEQFF.

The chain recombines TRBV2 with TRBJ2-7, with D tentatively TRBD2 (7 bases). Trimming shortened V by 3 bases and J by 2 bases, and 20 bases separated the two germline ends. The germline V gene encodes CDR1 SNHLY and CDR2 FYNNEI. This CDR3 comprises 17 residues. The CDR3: CASSEGVGGPSAYEQYF. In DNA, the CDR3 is TGTGCCAGCAGTGAGGGAGTGGGGGGGCCTAGTGCCTACGAGCAGTACTTC.

The CDR3 sequence is CASSWRGRDTEAFF. The DNA for the CDR3 is TGTGCCAGCAGTTGGAGGGGTAGGGACACTGAAGCTTTCTTT. The chain joins TRBV27 to TRBJ1-1; weak D call: TRBD1 (5 bases). The CDR3 loop spans 14 amino acids. Germline V gene sequence: CDR1 MNHEY, CDR2 SMNVEV (reference sequence). Trimming cost V 4 bases and J 3 bases, with 12 bases left between them.

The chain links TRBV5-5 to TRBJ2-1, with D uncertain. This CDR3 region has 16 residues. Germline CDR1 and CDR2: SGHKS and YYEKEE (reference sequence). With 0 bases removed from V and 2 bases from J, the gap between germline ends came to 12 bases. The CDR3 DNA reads TGTGCCAGCAGCTTGGAGAGGATCACCGCCTACAATGAGCAGTTCTTC. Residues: CASSLERITAYNEQFF. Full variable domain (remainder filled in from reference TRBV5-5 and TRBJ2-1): DAGVTQSPTHLIKTRGQQVTLRCSPISGHKSVSWYQQVLGQGPQFIFQYYEKEERGRGNFPDRFSARQFPNYSSELNVNALLLGDSALYLCASSLERITAYNEQFFGPGTRLTVL.

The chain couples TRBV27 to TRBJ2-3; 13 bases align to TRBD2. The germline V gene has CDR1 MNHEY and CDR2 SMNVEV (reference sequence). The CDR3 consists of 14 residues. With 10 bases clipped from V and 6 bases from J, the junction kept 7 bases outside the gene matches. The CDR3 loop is CATKGLAGLDTQYF. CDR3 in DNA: TGTGCCACCAAGGGACTAGCGGGATTGGATACGCAGTATTTT.

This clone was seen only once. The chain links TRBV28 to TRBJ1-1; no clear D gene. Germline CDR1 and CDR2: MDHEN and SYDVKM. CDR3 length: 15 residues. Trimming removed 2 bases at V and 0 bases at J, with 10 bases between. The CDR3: CASSLDVQLNTEAFF. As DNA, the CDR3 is TGTGCCAGCAGTTTAGATGTACAGCTGAACACTGAAGCTTTCTTT.

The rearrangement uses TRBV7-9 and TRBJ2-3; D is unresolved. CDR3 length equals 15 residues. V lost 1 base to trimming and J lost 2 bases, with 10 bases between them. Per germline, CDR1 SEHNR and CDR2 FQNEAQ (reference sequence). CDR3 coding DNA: TGTGCCAGCAGCTTAGGGATCCCGATCACAGATACGCAGTATTTT. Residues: CASSLGIPITDTQYF.